Given below is one T cell receptor beta chain in context. The assay was immunoSEQ multiplex PCR, and TCRdb's table has in-frame clones only and misses some. The sample gives nearly 110,000 clones, just under 95% of which show up once; around 1.5% is in the top ten. These data originate in a study of T cell changes during pregnancy in multiple sclerosis. This CDR3 comprises 15 residues. CDR1 and CDR2 from the germline V gene are SGHDT and YYEEEE. Trimming pared 4 bases from V and 5 bases from J, leaving 17 bases between. V gene TRBV5-6 combines with J gene TRBJ2-3; a weak D match, TRBD1 (6 bases). The sequences come from peripheral blood, collected after pregnancy. This clonotype originated in a female donor with multiple sclerosis, enrolled in a pregnancy study. The CDR3 nucleotides are TGTGCCAGCAGCCAACAGGGCTTCTGGGGAGATACGCAGTATTTT. Its translation is CASSQQGFWGDTQYF. The variable domain in full, with the rest retrieved from reference TRBV5-6 and TRBJ2-3, is DAGVTQSPTHLIKTRGQQVTLRCSPKSGHDTVSWYQQALGQGPQFIFQYYEEEERQRGNFPDRFSGHQFPNYSSELNVNALLLGDSALYLCASSQQGFWGDTQYFGPGTRLTVL.